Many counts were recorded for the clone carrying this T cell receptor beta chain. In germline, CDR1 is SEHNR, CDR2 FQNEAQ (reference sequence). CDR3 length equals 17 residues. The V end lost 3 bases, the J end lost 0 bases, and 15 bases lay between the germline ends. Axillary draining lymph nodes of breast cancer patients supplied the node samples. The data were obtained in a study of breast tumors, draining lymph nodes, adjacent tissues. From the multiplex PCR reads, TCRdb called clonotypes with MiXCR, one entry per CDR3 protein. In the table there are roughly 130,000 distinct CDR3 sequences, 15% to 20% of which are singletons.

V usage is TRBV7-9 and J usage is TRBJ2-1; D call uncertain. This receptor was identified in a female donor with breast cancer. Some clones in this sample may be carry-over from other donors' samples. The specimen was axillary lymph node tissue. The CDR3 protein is CASSFSLGGDSYNEQFF. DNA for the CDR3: TGTGCCAGCAGCTTTAGCCTTGGTGGGGACTCCTACAATGAGCAGTTCTTC. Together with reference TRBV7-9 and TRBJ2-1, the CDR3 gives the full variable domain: DTGVSQNPRHKITKRGQNVTFRCDPISEHNRLYWYRQTLGQGPEFLTYFQNEAQLEKSRLLSDRFSAERPKGSFSTLEIQRTEQGDSAMYLCASSFSLGGDSYNEQFFGPGTRLTVL.